This T cell receptor (beta chain) was recorded in a study of Ad26.COV2.S vaccination and SARS-CoV-2 variants. TCRdb's table, derived via immunoSEQ multiplex PCR, lists solely in-frame clones and lacks some. The sample includes roughly 700,000 clones, about 89% of them seen just once. This clone was recorded only once. Treatment defined: 19 received Ad26.COV2.S at low or high dose, single or two shots; roughly five received placebo; per-sample allocation not given. The investigators took samples on day 63 after the first vaccine or placebo injection. The sequence was obtained from a person between 18 and 65 years old who received the Ad26.COV2.S COVID-19 vaccine or a placebo. The sample in question was peripheral blood, obtained in a trial of Ad26.COV2.S vaccine versus placebo.

CDR3 sequence: CATSSTGTVNSPLHF. The CDR3 DNA follows: TGTGCCACCAGCAGCACCGGGACAGTTAATTCACCCCTCCACTTT. The genes are TRBV15 and TRBJ1-6; TRBD1 agrees at 7 bases. The CDR3 is made up of 15 amino acids. The junction had 5 bases not matched to a gene; V was cut back by 3 bases and J by 6 bases. Per the germline V gene, CDR1 is LNHNV and CDR2 is YYDKDF (reference sequence).